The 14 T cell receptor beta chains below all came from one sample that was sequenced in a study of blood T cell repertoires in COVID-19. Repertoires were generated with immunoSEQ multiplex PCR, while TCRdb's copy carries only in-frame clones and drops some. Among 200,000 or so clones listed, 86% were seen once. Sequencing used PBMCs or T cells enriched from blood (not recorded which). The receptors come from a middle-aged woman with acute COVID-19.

In DNA form, the CDR3 reads TGCGCCAGCAGCCGAACCCGGGAGGCATCAGATACGCAGTATTTT. Translated, it gives CASSRTREASDTQYF. J is TRBJ2-3 and V is TRBV4-3; TRBD2 agrees at 7 bases. V lost 4 bases, J lost 4 bases, and 8 bases stayed unmatched. CDR3 length: 15 residues. Looked up from germline, CDR1 is LGHNA and CDR2 is YSLEER.

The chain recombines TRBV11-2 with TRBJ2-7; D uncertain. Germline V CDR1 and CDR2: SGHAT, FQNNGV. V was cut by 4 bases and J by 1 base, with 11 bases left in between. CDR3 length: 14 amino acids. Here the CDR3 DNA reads TGTGCCAGCAGCTCGGTGCGAGAGTCCTACGAGCAGTACTTC. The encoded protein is CASSSVRESYEQYF. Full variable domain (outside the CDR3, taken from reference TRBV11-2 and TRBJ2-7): EAGVAQSPRYKIIEKRQSVAFWCNPISGHATLYWYQQILGQGPKLLIQFQNNGVVDDSQLPKDRFSAERLKGVDSTLKIQPAKLEDSAVYLCASSSVRESYEQYFGPGTRLTVT.

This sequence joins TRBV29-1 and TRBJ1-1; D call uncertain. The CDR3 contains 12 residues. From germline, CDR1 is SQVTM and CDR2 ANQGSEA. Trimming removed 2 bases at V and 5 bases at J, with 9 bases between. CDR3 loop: CSVEIGRTEAFF. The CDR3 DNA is TGCAGCGTTGAAATCGGCAGGACTGAAGCTTTCTTT.

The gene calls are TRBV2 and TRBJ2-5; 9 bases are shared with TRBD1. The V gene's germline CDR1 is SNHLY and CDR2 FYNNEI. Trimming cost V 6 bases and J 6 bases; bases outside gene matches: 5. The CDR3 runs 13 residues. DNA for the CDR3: TGTGCCAGCAGGGATGACAGGGGGAAGACCCAGTACTTC. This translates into CASRDDRGKTQYF.

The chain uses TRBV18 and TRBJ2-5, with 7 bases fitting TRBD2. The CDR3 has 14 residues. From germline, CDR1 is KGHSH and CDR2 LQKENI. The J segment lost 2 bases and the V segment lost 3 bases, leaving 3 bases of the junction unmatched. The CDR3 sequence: CASSPGRVQETQYF. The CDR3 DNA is TGTGCCAGCTCACCGGGGAGGGTACAAGAGACCCAGTACTTC. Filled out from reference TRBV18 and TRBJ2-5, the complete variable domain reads NAGVMQNPRHLVRRRGQEARLRCSPMKGHSHVYWYRQLPEEGLKFMVYLQKENIIDESGMPKERFSAEFPKEGPSILRIQQVVRGDSAAYFCASSPGRVQETQYFGPGTRLLVL.

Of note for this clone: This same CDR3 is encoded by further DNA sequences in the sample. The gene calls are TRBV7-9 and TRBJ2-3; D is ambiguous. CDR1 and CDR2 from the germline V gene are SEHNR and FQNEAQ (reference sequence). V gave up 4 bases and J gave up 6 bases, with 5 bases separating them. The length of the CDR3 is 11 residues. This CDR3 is CASSSFDTQYF. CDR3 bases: TGTGCCAGCAGCTCGTTCGATACGCAGTATTTT.

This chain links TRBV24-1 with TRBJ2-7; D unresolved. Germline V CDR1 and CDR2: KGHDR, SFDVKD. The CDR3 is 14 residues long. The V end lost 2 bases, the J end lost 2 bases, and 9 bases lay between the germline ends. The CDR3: CATSDSQATYEQYF. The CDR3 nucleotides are TGTGCCACCAGTGATTCGCAGGCAACCTACGAGCAGTACTTC.

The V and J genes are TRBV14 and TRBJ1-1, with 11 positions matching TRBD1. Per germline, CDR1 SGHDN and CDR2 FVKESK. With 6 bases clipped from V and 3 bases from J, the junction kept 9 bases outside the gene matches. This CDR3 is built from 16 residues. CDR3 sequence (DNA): TGTGCCAGCAGGCCTGTGGGGGACAGGGGGGACACTGAAGCTTTCTTT. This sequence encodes CASRPVGDRGDTEAFF. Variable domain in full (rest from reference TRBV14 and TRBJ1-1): EAGVTQFPSHSVIEKGQTVTLRCDPISGHDNLYWYRRVMGKEIKFLLHFVKESKQDESGMPNNRFLAERTGGTYSTLKVQPAELEDSGVYFCASRPVGDRGDTEAFFGQGTRLTVV.

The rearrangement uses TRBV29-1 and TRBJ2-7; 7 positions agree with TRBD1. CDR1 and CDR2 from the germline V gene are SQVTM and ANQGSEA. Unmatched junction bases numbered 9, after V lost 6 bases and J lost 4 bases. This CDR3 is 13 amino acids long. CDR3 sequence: CSVTGTVTYEQYF. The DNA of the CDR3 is TGCAGCGTGACCGGGACAGTCACATACGAGCAGTACTTC.

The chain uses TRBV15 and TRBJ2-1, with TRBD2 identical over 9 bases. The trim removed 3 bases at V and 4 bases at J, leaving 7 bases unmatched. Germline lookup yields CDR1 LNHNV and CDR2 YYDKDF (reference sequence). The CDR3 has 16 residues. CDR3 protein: CATSRDGAGGYNEQFF. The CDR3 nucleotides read TGTGCCACCAGCAGGGATGGCGCGGGAGGGTACAATGAGCAGTTCTTC. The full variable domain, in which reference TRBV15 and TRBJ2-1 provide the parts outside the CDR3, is DAMVIQNPRYQVTQFGKPVTLSCSQTLNHNVMYWYQQKSSQAPKLLFHYYDKDFNNEADTPDNFQSRRPNTSFCFLDIRSPGLGDTAMYLCATSRDGAGGYNEQFFGPGTRLTVL.

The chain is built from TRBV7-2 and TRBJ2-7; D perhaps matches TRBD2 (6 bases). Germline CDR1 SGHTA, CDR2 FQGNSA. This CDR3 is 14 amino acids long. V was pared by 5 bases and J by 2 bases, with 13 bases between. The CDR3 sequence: CASSRRDSTYEQYF. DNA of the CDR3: TGTGCCAGCAGCCGTCGGGACTCCACCTACGAGCAGTACTTC.

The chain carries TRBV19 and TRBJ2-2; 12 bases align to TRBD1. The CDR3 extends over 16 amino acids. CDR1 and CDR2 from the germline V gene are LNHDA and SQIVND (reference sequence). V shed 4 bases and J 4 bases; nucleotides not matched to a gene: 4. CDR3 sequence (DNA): TGTGCCAGTAGTACGGGACAGGGGGCTGGCACCGGGGAGCTGTTTTTT. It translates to CASSTGQGAGTGELFF.

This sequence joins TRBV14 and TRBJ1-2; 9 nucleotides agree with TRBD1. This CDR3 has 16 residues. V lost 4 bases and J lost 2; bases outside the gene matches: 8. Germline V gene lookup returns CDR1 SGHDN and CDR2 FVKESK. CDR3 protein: CASSPGQGRPNYGYTF. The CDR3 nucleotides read TGTGCCAGCAGCCCTGGACAGGGGAGGCCAAACTATGGCTACACCTTC.

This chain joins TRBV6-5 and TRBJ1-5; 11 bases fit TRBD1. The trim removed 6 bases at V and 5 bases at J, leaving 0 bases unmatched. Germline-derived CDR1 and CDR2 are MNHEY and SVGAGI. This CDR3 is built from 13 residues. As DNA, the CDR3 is TGTGCCAGCAGGGGACAGGGGGATCAGCCCCAGCATTTT. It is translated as CASRGQGDQPQHF.